This T cell receptor (beta chain) was captured in a study of T cell responses to AZD1222 COVID-19 vaccine. Study in general: Pooled samples include second doses given at about 4 or 12 weeks.

The CDR3 is made up of 16 amino acids. CDR1 MGHRA and CDR2 YSYEKL come from the germline V gene. The V gene lost 1 base and the J gene lost 4 bases, with 14 bases spanning the gap. General observations from the study: Nearly half of spike-specific TCRs reportedly target variant regions that are unmutated in the B.1.351 and B.1.1.7 variants. In a largely white British group with more females than males, clonal diversity was possibly underestimated.

TCRdb's copy holds only in-frame clones and misses some; the assay was immunoSEQ multiplex PCR. This table holds approximately 130,000 clones, roughly nine tenths found once. In regard to this clone: Antigen specificity is unknown.

Sequencing was performed on peripheral blood, taken on day 0 of AZD1222 vaccination. The V gene is TRBV4-1, the J gene TRBJ2-1; tentatively, D is TRBD1 (5 bases). The sequence was collected from an adult in good health. The CDR3 loop is CASSQVPGPTYNEQFF. CDR3 bases: TGCGCCAGCAGCCAAGTCCCAGGGCCTACTTACAATGAGCAGTTCTTC.